This T cell receptor beta chain was recorded in a study of molecular identifiers for immune sequencing clone quantification. As to this clonotype: What it recognizes is unknown. A much larger clone lies a single base off, so this may be a read error.

MiXCR was run by TCRdb on the PCR reads, yielding one entry per CDR3 protein. The table lists 550,000 to 750,000 distinct CDR3 sequences, just under 20% of them singletons. The study, taken as a whole, reports: Highly expanded clone sizes could be underestimated through barcode sharing by identical TCR molecules.

V lost 1 base, J lost 7 bases, and 4 bases stayed unmatched. CDR3 length: 14 amino acids. Germline lookup yields CDR1 SGHDN and CDR2 FVKESK. This sequence joins TRBV14 and TRBJ2-3, with 8 bases fitting TRBD2. The receptor comes from a human donor in good health. Some libraries in this study had Jurkat cell RNA spiked in. Material: naive CD8+ T cells from blood, with Jurkat cell RNA spiked in. As for subset: FACS-sorted CD8+CD4-CCR7+CD45RA+ naive T cells. CDR3 amino acids: CASSQAGGVNTQYF. The CDR3 nucleotides are TGTGCCAGCAGCCAAGCGGGGGGGGTCAATACGCAGTATTTT.